This T cell receptor (beta chain) was identified in a study of shared clonotypes between healthy human individuals. Measured with immunoSEQ multiplex PCR; TCRdb has only the in-frame clones, and not every one. The repertoire consists of around 2.3 million clones, with about 94% occurring once and the leading ten covering roughly 0.13%. The CDR3 loop spans 15 amino acids. Germline CDR1 reads ENHRY; CDR2 reads SYGVKD. J was trimmed by 7 bases and V by 0 bases; bases with no gene match: 4. The sample consisted of naive CD4+ T cells sorted from blood. Specified subset: CD45RA+ positively selected. The sequence was obtained from a man between 18 and 35 years old in good health. The chain is built from TRBV10-3 and TRBJ2-2; TRBD2 agrees at 8 bases. The CDR3 region is CAISESSGGDGELFF. The CDR3 DNA reads as TGTGCCATCAGTGAGTCGTCCGGGGGGGACGGGGAGCTGTTTTTT.